Listed here are 27 T cell receptor beta chains from one sample, sequenced in a study of blood T cell repertoires in COVID-19. The table came from immunoSEQ multiplex PCR; TCRdb's copy has only in-frame clones and leaves some out. The sample yields approximately 240,000 clones, 70% to 85% seen once. Material: PBMCs or T cells enriched from blood (not recorded which). The receptor source for this set is a woman in her 40s with acute COVID-19.

The gene calls are TRBV5-1 and TRBJ2-5, with TRBD2 identical over 12 bases. V was clipped by 0 bases and J by 1 base; unmatched bases: 4. In germline, CDR1 is SGHRS, CDR2 YFSETQ. The CDR3 covers 17 residues. CDR3 amino acids: CASSLGSGLAGQETQYF. CDR3 coding DNA: TGCGCCAGCAGCTTGGGATCGGGACTAGCGGGCCAAGAGACCCAGTACTTC.

This chain links TRBV7-2 with TRBJ1-1, with 7 bases matching TRBD1. This CDR3 spans 15 amino acids. Germline V CDR1 and CDR2: SGHTA, FQGNSA. Trimming took 5 bases from V and 5 from J; bases not matched to a gene: 11. CDR3 DNA: TGTGCCAGCAGCCCCTTGACAGGGACGAGTACTGAAGCTTTCTTT. Protein product: CASSPLTGTSTEAFF.

V and J are TRBV28 and TRBJ2-1; 8 bases are shared with TRBD2. The CDR3 covers 17 residues. With V trimmed by 4 bases and J by 0 bases, 8 bases remained unmatched. Germline V gives CDR1 MDHEN, CDR2 SYDVKM. CDR3 in amino acids: CASSYGLALASYNEQFF. For the CDR3, the DNA is TGTGCCAGCAGTTACGGACTAGCCTTAGCCTCCTACAATGAGCAGTTCTTC.

The chain carries TRBV5-5 and TRBJ2-7, with 8 positions matching TRBD2. The CDR3 runs 14 residues. V gave up 3 bases and J gave up 7 bases; unmatched junction bases: 9. The V gene's germline CDR1 is SGHKS and CDR2 YYEKEE (reference sequence). CDR3 DNA sequence: TGTGCCAGCAGCTCACTAGCGGACGCACGGGAGCAGTACTTC. It specifies CASSSLADAREQYF.

This clone has just a few counts. The chain recombines TRBV6-5 with TRBJ2-5; D might be TRBD2 (7 bases). Germline CDR1 is MNHEY and CDR2 is SVGAGI. Trimming removed 8 bases at V and 5 bases at J, with 21 bases between. The CDR3 has 15 amino acids. CDR3 coding DNA: TGTGCCAGCTGCTTTTCGGGGGGCGAAGGGGAGACCCAGTACTTC. Protein: CASCFSGGEGETQYF.

The chain carries TRBV27 and TRBJ2-7, with TRBD1 identical over 10 bases. The CDR3 sequence is 15 residues long. The ends lost 6 bases at V and 2 bases at J; junction bases unmatched: 7. CDR1 and CDR2 from the germline V gene are MNHEY and SMNVEV (reference sequence). Here the CDR3 reads CASREGQGITYEQYF. Written as DNA, the CDR3 is TGTGCCAGCAGGGAGGGACAGGGGATTACCTACGAGCAGTACTTC.

This sequence joins TRBV3-1 (or the pseudogene TRBV3-2) and TRBJ2-3; TRBD2 matches 7 bases. The CDR3 consists of 15 residues. V shed 6 bases and J 6 bases; nucleotides not matched to a gene: 12. Germline loops: CDR1 LGHDT, CDR2 YNNKEL (reference sequence). The CDR3 region is CASSPVVSGTDTQYF. The CDR3 nucleotides read TGTGCCAGCAGTCCCGTGGTGAGCGGGACGGATACGCAGTATTTT.

V gene TRBV5-8 combines with J gene TRBJ1-3; 7 bases match TRBD1. The CDR3 consists of 17 residues. Looked up from germline, CDR1 is SGHTS and CDR2 is YDEGEE. J gave up 0 bases and V 4 bases, and 10 bases lay outside the gene matches. CDR3 sequence reads: CASSGPGTAVSGNTIYF. As DNA, the CDR3 is TGTGCCAGCAGCGGCCCCGGGACAGCGGTCTCTGGAAACACCATATATTTT.

The V and J genes are TRBV4-3 and TRBJ2-3; 11 nucleotides match TRBD2. The V gene's germline CDR1 is LGHNA and CDR2 YSLEER. CDR3 length equals 15 residues. J gave up 2 bases and V 3 bases, and 1 base lay outside the gene matches. CDR3 DNA sequence: TGCGCCAGCAGCCAGACTAGCGGGGTCACAGATACGCAGTATTTT. Protein: CASSQTSGVTDTQYF.

This chain links TRBV18 with TRBJ1-2; TRBD1 matches 7 bases. The J segment lost 3 bases and the V segment lost 4 bases, leaving 5 bases of the junction unmatched. Germline loops: CDR1 KGHSH, CDR2 LQKENI. The CDR3 length is 14 residues. Written as DNA, the CDR3 is TGTGCCAGCTCACAGACAGGGAGGTACTATGGCTACACCTTC. Translated, it gives CASSQTGRYYGYTF.

The chain carries TRBV3-1 (or the pseudogene TRBV3-2) and TRBJ1-4, with 7 bases aligning to TRBD1. This CDR3 region has 15 residues. The V and J ends lost 4 bases and 4 bases, in that order; junction bases with no gene match: 6. Germline values: CDR1 LGHDT, CDR2 YNNKEL (reference sequence). Here the CDR3 DNA reads TGTGCCAGCAGCCCTGCGGGACAGTTTAATGAAAAACTGTTTTTT. Residues: CASSPAGQFNEKLFF.

The gene calls are TRBV30 and TRBJ2-3; TRBD2 might be the D (6 bases). V dropped 0 bases and J dropped 8 bases, with 15 bases sitting between them. The V gene's germline CDR1 is GTSNPN and CDR2 SVGIG (reference sequence). The CDR3 is 14 residues long. The chain's CDR3 is CAWSVLAKEGTQYF. In DNA, the CDR3 is TGTGCCTGGAGTGTACTGGCGAAGGAGGGTACGCAGTATTTT.

CDR3 DNA sequence: TGTGCCATCAGTGATTACCGGGAGACCCAGTACTTC. Translation gives CAISDYRETQYF. The rearrangement joins TRBV10-3 to TRBJ2-5; no clear D. Germline lookup yields CDR1 ENHRY and CDR2 SYGVKD. Trimming took 3 bases from V and 5 from J, leaving 7 bases between them. CDR3 length: 12 amino acids.

This CDR3 reads CASSIFGQGGSYEQYF. The CDR3 coding sequence is TGCGCCAGCAGTATATTTGGACAGGGGGGCTCCTACGAGCAGTACTTC. The gene calls are TRBV10-2 and TRBJ2-7; 10 bases are shared with TRBD1. Germline assignment: CDR1 WSHSY and CDR2 SAAADI. With V trimmed by 5 bases and J by 0 bases, 7 bases remained unmatched. This CDR3 is built from 16 residues.

CDR3 loop: CAWQILPGQGNTEAFF. In DNA, the CDR3 is TGTGCCTGGCAAATATTACCGGGACAGGGGAACACTGAAGCTTTCTTT. The J gene is TRBJ1-1, the V gene TRBV30; 9 nucleotides agree with TRBD1. CDR1 and CDR2 from the germline V gene are GTSNPN and SVGIG (reference sequence). The V gene end was trimmed by 5 bases and the J gene end by 1 base; junction bases not matched to a gene: 11. The CDR3 has 16 amino acids.

This clone came up once. The genes are TRBV4-1 and TRBJ1-5, with TRBD1 matching 8 bases. Germline CDR1 is MGHRA and CDR2 is YSYEKL. This CDR3 is 14 amino acids long. V dropped 6 bases and J dropped 3; count of bases not matched to a gene: 4. CDR3: CASSSTGDNQPQHF. Written as DNA, the CDR3 is TGCGCCAGCAGTTCGACAGGGGACAATCAGCCCCAGCATTTT.

The chain uses TRBV19 and TRBJ1-2; D is perhaps TRBD1 (5 bases). CDR1 and CDR2 from the germline V gene are LNHDA and SQIVND (reference sequence). Trimming removed 6 bases at V and 3 bases at J, with 17 bases between. The CDR3 runs 15 residues. CDR3 sequence reads: CASSYLTAGYYGYTF. The CDR3 nucleotides read TGTGCCAGTAGCTATCTGACAGCCGGTTACTATGGCTACACCTTC.

V and J are TRBV14 and TRBJ2-2, with D uncertain. This CDR3 has 13 amino acids. The germline CDR1 and CDR2 sequences are SGHDN and FVKESK. V lost 0 bases and J 5 bases, leaving 4 bases between the germline ends. This CDR3 is CASSQERTGELFF. The CDR3 bases are TGTGCCAGCAGCCAAGAACGGACCGGGGAGCTGTTTTTT. Full variable domain (missing parts from reference TRBV14 and TRBJ2-2): EAGVTQFPSHSVIEKGQTVTLRCDPISGHDNLYWYRRVMGKEIKFLLHFVKESKQDESGMPNNRFLAERTGGTYSTLKVQPAELEDSGVYFCASSQERTGELFFGEGSRLTVL.

This chain connects TRBV6-5 to TRBJ1-2; D might be TRBD1 (5 bases). Germline assignment: CDR1 MNHEY and CDR2 SVGAGI. There are 13 residues in the CDR3. The V and J ends lost 2 bases and 4 bases respectively, with 8 bases between them. The CDR3: CASSYRGGYGYTF. CDR3 in DNA: TGTGCCAGCAGTTACCGGGGGGGCTATGGCTACACCTTC.

This chain joins TRBV29-1 and TRBJ2-7; a weak D match, TRBD2 (5 bases). V was clipped by 3 bases and J by 3 bases, with 21 bases between them. CDR1 SQVTM and CDR2 ANQGSEA come from the germline V gene. The CDR3 length is 16 residues. The CDR3 sequence is CSVELLGVKSGYEQYF. CDR3 sequence (DNA): TGCAGCGTTGAGTTACTCGGGGTGAAGAGTGGCTACGAGCAGTACTTC.

The chain links TRBV11-2 to TRBJ1-3, with TRBD1 matching over 9 bases. Germline trimming cut 5 bases from V and 4 bases from J; bases unmatched to any gene: 3. Germline CDR1 and CDR2: SGHAT and FQNNGV. The CDR3 runs 14 residues. CDR3 in DNA: TGTGCCAGCAGCCCACAGGGGGCGGGAAACACCATATATTTT. It is translated as CASSPQGAGNTIYF.

This chain connects TRBV27 to TRBJ2-7; D possibly corresponds to TRBD1 (6 bases). Germline CDR1 reads MNHEY; CDR2 reads SMNVEV (reference sequence). The CDR3 covers 14 residues. Trimming removed 2 bases from V and 2 bases from J, with 10 bases in between. The CDR3, as DNA: TGTGCCAGCAGTTTACGGACAGTACCCTACGAGCAGTACTTC. This gives the protein CASSLRTVPYEQYF.

The chain employs TRBV28 and TRBJ1-1; D uncertain. Between the trimmed V and J ends, which lost 8 bases and 8 bases, there was a span of 9 bases. Germline-derived CDR1 and CDR2 are MDHEN and SYDVKM. CDR3 size: 10 residues. DNA for the CDR3: TGTGCCAGCCGAGGTTCGGAAGCTTTCTTT. Its protein product is CASRGSEAFF.

The chain recombines TRBV6-1 with TRBJ2-5; maybe TRBD2 (5 bases). The V end was cut by 1 base, the J end by 1 base, with 10 bases between. This CDR3 comprises 15 residues. CDR1 is MNHNS, CDR2 SASEGT, per germline. The CDR3 reads CASSEGLAVQETQYF. In DNA, the CDR3 is TGTGCCAGCAGTGAAGGGCTAGCCGTCCAAGAGACCCAGTACTTC.

The chain uses TRBV11-2 and TRBJ1-2; D may be TRBD1 (6 bases). This CDR3 spans 14 amino acids. CDR1 SGHAT and CDR2 FQNNGV come from the germline V gene. Trimming removed 5 bases at V and 8 bases at J, with 18 bases between. CDR3 residues: CASSTRGQLSGYTF. The CDR3 DNA sequence: TGTGCCAGCAGCACCCGGGGACAACTCAGCGGCTACACCTTC.

The V gene is TRBV7-2, the J gene TRBJ2-3, with 9 nucleotides matching TRBD2. Trimming removed 10 bases from V and 6 bases from J; junction bases left unmatched: 17. The V gene's germline CDR1 is SGHTA and CDR2 FQGNSA. The CDR3 sequence is 16 residues long. The CDR3 nucleotides are TGTGCCATCCAGCCCCGGCGGGGGGGCCGGGGGGATACGCAGTATTTT. Translated: CAIQPRRGGRGDTQYF.

A few counts support this clone. This chain links TRBV29-1 with TRBJ1-2; 8 bases agree with TRBD1. J lost 1 base, V lost 7 bases, and 5 bases had no gene match. Germline lookup yields CDR1 SQVTM and CDR2 ANQGSEA. This CDR3 contains 13 residues. The CDR3 loop reads CSAGTGHNYGYTF. CDR3 bases: TGCAGCGCCGGGACAGGACATAACTATGGCTACACCTTC.